This T cell receptor beta chain was obtained from a study of vaccination and CD4 T cells after COVID-19. Across the study: The post-COVID samples were taken a median about 100 days after diagnosis, anywhere from 35 to 161.

The Oncomine TCR Beta short-read assay sequenced DNA from cultured CD4+ T cells. From the PCR reads, TCRdb called clonotypes with MiXCR, one entry per CDR3 protein. Among 12,000 or so distinct CDR3 sequences listed, around 46% were seen once. CDR3 length: 11 residues. J was trimmed by 4 bases and V by 8 bases; bases with no gene match: 5. Per germline, CDR1 GTSNPN and CDR2 SVGIG (reference sequence). General observations from the study: The median count of SARS-CoV-2-reactive clonotypes rose from around 21 to 38, not significantly.

Treatment described: roughly ten-day PBMC culture with coronavirus spike peptide pools or control peptides (ViraFEST assay). Every well contained more than 1.5 million PBMCs, which were grown with around 10 IU/ml IL-2 and roughly 10 ug/ml peptide pools. Negative selection yielded CD4+ T cells from day-10 cultures. This clonotype was seen only a few times. Its target is unknown. Material: CD4+ T cells from blood, cultured in vitro. J is TRBJ2-7 and V is TRBV30; 7 bases align to TRBD1. The receptor was derived from a human donor who had recovered from COVID-19. Here the CDR3 DNA reads TGTGCCGAGGGCAGGGGGTACGAGCAGTACTTC. This sequence encodes CAEGRGYEQYF.